Below are 10 T cell receptor beta chains sequenced from a single sample in a study of cytomegalovirus exposure and HLA in healthy donors. PCR primers comprised 60 Vbeta and 13 Jbeta primers. The table came from immunoSEQ multiplex PCR; TCRdb's copy has only in-frame clones and leaves some out. The repertoire table contains roughly 120,000 clones. Sequencing input: PBMCs. These receptors all come from a young man in good health and CMV-seronegative.

The chain is built from TRBV18 and TRBJ1-1, with D possibly TRBD1 on 6 matching bases. The CDR3 covers 15 residues. V was trimmed by 2 bases and J by 4 bases, leaving 14 bases between them. Per germline, CDR1 KGHSH and CDR2 LQKENI. In DNA, the CDR3 is TGTGCCAGCTCACCAACGACAGGCGAAGGCACTGAAGCTTTCTTT. Its protein is CASSPTTGEGTEAFF.

This chain joins TRBV7-8 and TRBJ2-7, with D uncertain. V was trimmed by 1 base and J by 3 bases, leaving 13 bases between them. The germline gives CDR1 SGHVS, CDR2 FQNEAQ. The CDR3 is made up of 15 amino acids. The chain's CDR3 is CASSLGSFGLYEQYF. In DNA form, the CDR3 reads TGTGCCAGCAGCTTAGGCTCCTTTGGGCTCTACGAGCAGTACTTC.

The V gene is TRBV20-1, the J gene TRBJ2-5; the D is unclear. The CDR3 has 11 residues. V gave up 4 bases and J gave up 5 bases, with 8 bases separating them. Germline V gene sequence: CDR1 DFQATT, CDR2 SNEGSKA (reference sequence). Here the CDR3 DNA reads TGCAGTGCTATGGCCCCGGAGACCCAGTACTTC. Its protein is CSAMAPETQYF.

The V call is TRBV5-5, the J call TRBJ2-7; the D gene is possibly TRBD1 (6 bases). This CDR3 spans 17 amino acids. CDR1 SGHKS and CDR2 YYEKEE come from the germline V gene (reference sequence). Between the trimmed V and J ends, which lost 0 bases and 3 bases, there was a span of 19 bases. This chain's CDR3 is CASSLAGSARGFYEQYF. The CDR3 bases are TGTGCCAGCAGCTTGGCCGGAAGTGCCAGGGGCTTCTACGAGCAGTACTTC.

CDR3 DNA: TGTGCCTGGAGTGTAAATAGGGAGCTGTTTTTT. It translates to CAWSVNRELFF. The J gene is TRBJ2-2, the V gene TRBV30; the D is unclear. Germline V gives CDR1 GTSNPN, CDR2 SVGIG (reference sequence). The CDR3 is 11 amino acids. With 0 bases removed from V and 9 bases from J, the gap between germline ends came to 5 bases.

The chain has TRBV13 and TRBJ2-5; a weak D match, TRBD1 (6 bases). CDR3 size: 17 residues. Per germline, CDR1 PRHDT and CDR2 FYEKMQ (reference sequence). Trimming shortened V by 5 bases and J by 5 bases, and 24 bases separated the two germline ends. This CDR3 is CASSPQSMGRGLETQYF. The CDR3 region has the DNA TGTGCCAGCAGCCCCCAAAGTATGGGCAGGGGTTTGGAGACCCAGTACTTC.

The chain uses TRBV28 and TRBJ2-1; 13 positions agree with TRBD2. V lost 6 bases and J lost 7; bases outside the gene matches: 9. The length of the CDR3 is 16 residues. Germline lookup yields CDR1 MDHEN and CDR2 SYDVKM. CDR3 sequence reads: CASSRGTSGTGNEQFF. In DNA form, the CDR3 reads TGTGCCAGCAGCCGAGGGACTAGCGGGACTGGTAATGAGCAGTTCTTC.

The CDR3 spells CASSGTVDQPQHF. The CDR3 nucleotides read TGTGCCAGTAGTGGGACTGTCGATCAGCCCCAGCATTTT. V is TRBV19 and J is TRBJ1-5; D is possibly TRBD1 (5 bases). The germline V gene has CDR1 LNHDA and CDR2 SQIVND (reference sequence). The ends were cut back, 5 bases at V and 5 bases at J, with 10 bases in the middle. The CDR3 loop spans 13 amino acids.

The gene calls are TRBV30 and TRBJ2-7; tentatively, D is TRBD1 (6 bases). The V gene's germline CDR1 is GTSNPN and CDR2 SVGIG (reference sequence). The V gene lost 3 bases and the J gene lost 4 bases, with 10 bases spanning the gap. This CDR3 spans 12 amino acids. The CDR3 bases are TGTGCCTGGAGCGCGGACAGTTACGAGCAGTACTTC. It yields the protein CAWSADSYEQYF. Full variable domain (remainder filled in from reference TRBV30 and TRBJ2-7): SQTIHQWPATLVQPVGSPLSLECTVEGTSNPNLYWYRQAAGRGLQLLFYSVGIGQISSEVPQNLSASRPQDRQFILSSKKLLLSDSGFYLCAWSADSYEQYFGPGTRLTVT.

The chain carries TRBV7-3 and TRBJ2-2, with 7 bases lining up with TRBD1. The CDR3 has 14 amino acids. After removal of 2 bases from V and 3 bases from J, the junction contained 0 bases not matched to a gene. Germline V CDR1 and CDR2: SGHTA, FQGTGA. The CDR3 is CASSLGQDTGELFF. In DNA form, the CDR3 reads TGTGCCAGCAGCTTAGGACAGGACACCGGGGAGCTGTTTTTT.